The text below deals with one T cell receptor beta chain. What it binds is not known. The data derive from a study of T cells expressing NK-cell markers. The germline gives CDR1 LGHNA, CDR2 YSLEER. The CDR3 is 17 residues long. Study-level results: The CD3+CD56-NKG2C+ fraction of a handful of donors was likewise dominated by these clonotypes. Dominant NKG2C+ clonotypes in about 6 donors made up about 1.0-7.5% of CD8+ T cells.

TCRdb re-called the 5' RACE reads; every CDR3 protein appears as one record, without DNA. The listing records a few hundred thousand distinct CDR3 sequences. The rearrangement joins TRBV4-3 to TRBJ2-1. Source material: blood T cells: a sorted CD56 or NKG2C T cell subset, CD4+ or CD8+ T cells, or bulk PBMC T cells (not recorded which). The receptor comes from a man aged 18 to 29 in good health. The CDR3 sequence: CASSQELATSSYNEQFF.